A single sample gave rise to the 26 T cell receptor beta chains below, sequenced in a study of blood T cell repertoires in COVID-19. Here immunoSEQ multiplex PCR was the method, and the copy in TCRdb shows in-frame clones only, minus some. The table includes over 150,000 clones, around four fifths detected once. The sequencing input was peripheral blood. The origin of the receptors is a woman aged 65 to 85 with COVID-19, enrolled during active disease.

V usage is TRBV7-2 and J usage is TRBJ2-7, with D maybe TRBD1 (6 bases). This CDR3 is built from 14 residues. Per germline, CDR1 SGHTA and CDR2 FQGNSA. Trimming pared 2 bases from V and 6 bases from J, leaving 14 bases between. The CDR3 sequence: CASSLNWIGGEQYF. CDR3 nucleotide sequence: TGTGCCAGCAGCTTAAATTGGATAGGGGGCGAGCAGTACTTC.

The rearrangement uses TRBV4-3 and TRBJ2-5, with 11 bases matching TRBD1. The ends lost 3 bases at V and 5 bases at J; junction bases unmatched: 5. The CDR3 is 15 amino acids. Germline V gene lookup returns CDR1 LGHNA and CDR2 YSLEER. Here the CDR3 reads CASSHRTGGWETQYF. The CDR3 DNA follows: TGCGCCAGCAGCCATCGGACAGGGGGCTGGGAGACCCAGTACTTC.

The chain combines TRBV19 with TRBJ2-7; 11 bases fit TRBD1. The V gene's germline CDR1 is LNHDA and CDR2 SQIVND (reference sequence). The CDR3 has 14 amino acids. The trim removed 6 bases at V and 3 bases at J, leaving 4 bases unmatched. The DNA of the CDR3 is TGTGCCAGTAGACGGGGACAGGGGGACTACGAGCAGTACTTC. It codes for CASRRGQGDYEQYF. Based on the CDR3 plus reference TRBV19 and TRBJ2-7, the full variable domain is DGGITQSPKYLFRKEGQNVTLSCEQNLNHDAMYWYRQDPGQGLRLIYYSQIVNDFQKGDIAEGYSVSREKKESFPLTVTSAQKNPTAFYLCASRRGQGDYEQYFGPGTRLTVT.

V is TRBV30 and J is TRBJ1-2, with TRBD1 identical over 7 bases. Trimming took 0 bases from V and 5 from J; bases not matched to a gene: 3. Germline loops: CDR1 GTSNPN, CDR2 SVGIG (reference sequence). This CDR3 region has 13 residues. This CDR3 is CAWSVGRGYGYTF. CDR3 DNA sequence: TGTGCCTGGAGTGTAGGCAGGGGGTATGGCTACACCTTC. The full variable domain, with the rest looked up from reference TRBV30 and TRBJ1-2, is SQTIHQWPATLVQPVGSPLSLECTVEGTSNPNLYWYRQAAGRGLQLLFYSVGIGQISSEVPQNLSASRPQDRQFILSSKKLLLSDSGFYLCAWSVGRGYGYTFGSGTRLTVV.

This rearrangement joins TRBV10-3 to TRBJ2-2; possible D gene TRBD2, 5 bases. The CDR3 length is 11 residues. Deletions cut 11 bases from V and 6 bases from J, with 10 bases between. Germline loops: CDR1 ENHRY, CDR2 SYGVKD. The chain's CDR3 is CAASGSGELFF. As DNA, the CDR3 is TGTGCCGCCAGCGGCTCCGGGGAGCTGTTTTTT.

The genes are TRBV5-6 and TRBJ1-6; 7 nucleotides line up with TRBD1. V was pared by 4 bases and J by 7 bases, with 8 bases of the junction left unmatched. CDR3 length: 15 residues. Looked up from germline, CDR1 is SGHDT and CDR2 is YYEEEE. DNA of the CDR3: TGTGCCAGCAGCCGGGAACAGGGGCCAAATTCACCCCTCCACTTT. Its translation: CASSREQGPNSPLHF. The entire variable domain, with the rest obtained from reference TRBV5-6 and TRBJ1-6, is as follows: DAGVTQSPTHLIKTRGQQVTLRCSPKSGHDTVSWYQQALGQGPQFIFQYYEEEERQRGNFPDRFSGHQFPNYSSELNVNALLLGDSALYLCASSREQGPNSPLHFGNGTRLTVT.

The chain uses TRBV5-1 and TRBJ2-7, with TRBD1 matching over 11 bases. Germline V gene sequence: CDR1 SGHRS, CDR2 YFSETQ. The V gene end was trimmed by 4 bases and the J gene end by 2 bases; junction bases not matched to a gene: 14. This CDR3 region has 18 residues. CDR3 sequence: CASSLALGQGASAYEQYF. CDR3 bases: TGCGCCAGCAGCCTGGCTCTTGGACAGGGGGCTAGCGCCTACGAGCAGTACTTC.

This clone was seen a few times. The chain recombines TRBV6-2 or TRBV6-3 with TRBJ2-1; tentatively, D is TRBD2 (5 bases). Germline V lookup: CDR1 MNHEY, CDR2 SVGEGT. The CDR3 extends over 15 amino acids. V was cut by 5 bases and J by 5 bases, with 16 bases left in between. The CDR3 reads CASSQLSSGNNEQFF. CDR3 in DNA: TGTGCCAGCAGTCAACTTTCCTCGGGGAACAATGAGCAGTTCTTC.

V and J are TRBV2 and TRBJ2-2; D remains unclear. The CDR3 contains 13 residues. V lost 6 bases to trimming and J lost 5 bases, with 10 bases between them. Per germline, CDR1 SNHLY and CDR2 FYNNEI. CDR3 bases: TGTGCCAGCAGCGATACCGCGACCGGGGAGCTGTTTTTT. As protein: CASSDTATGELFF.

The chain joins TRBV6-1 to TRBJ2-1, with TRBD2 matching over 15 bases. V lost 4 bases, J lost 6 bases, and 13 bases stayed unmatched. Per germline, CDR1 MNHNS and CDR2 SASEGT. The CDR3 runs 19 residues. The chain's CDR3 is CASSAPPGTSGRRGNEQFF. The DNA for the CDR3 is TGTGCCAGCAGTGCCCCACCGGGGACTAGCGGGAGGCGTGGCAATGAGCAGTTCTTC.

The chain carries TRBV10-3 and TRBJ2-5; D possibly corresponds to TRBD1 (6 bases). The CDR3 is 12 residues long. V dropped 9 bases and J dropped 7 bases, with 15 bases sitting between them. From germline, CDR1 is ENHRY and CDR2 SYGVKD. The CDR3 reads CAIGPGAGTQYF. As DNA, the CDR3 is TGTGCCATAGGGCCAGGGGCGGGGACCCAGTACTTC.

This chain joins TRBV7-7 and TRBJ1-6; 9 positions match TRBD1. The V gene end was trimmed by 4 bases and the J gene end by 5 bases; junction bases not matched to a gene: 6. The CDR3 totals 16 residues. Germline V gene lookup returns CDR1 SSHAT and CDR2 FNYEAQ (reference sequence). CDR3 nucleotides: TGTGCCAGCAGCTACAAAAGGACAGGGGATAATTCACCCCTCCACTTT. Protein: CASSYKRTGDNSPLHF.

The rearrangement uses TRBV6-4 and TRBJ1-5, with a tentative D call TRBD1 (6 bases). The ends were cut back, 3 bases at V and 4 bases at J, with 7 bases in the middle. Germline V CDR1 and CDR2: MRHNA, SNTAGT. The CDR3 is 13 amino acids. CDR3 DNA sequence: TGTGCCAGCAGTGAACAGGGAAATCAGCCCCAGCATTTT. Its protein product is CASSEQGNQPQHF.

This clone has only one observation. This chain links TRBV7-2 with TRBJ2-2; weak D call: TRBD2 (6 bases). V dropped 5 bases and J dropped 6 bases, with 16 bases sitting between them. The CDR3 contains 15 residues. The germline V gene has CDR1 SGHTA and CDR2 FQGNSA. The CDR3 bases are TGTGCCAGCAGCCCCGGCGGGACCCGGGCCGGGGAGCTGTTTTTT. It translates to CASSPGGTRAGELFF.

J is TRBJ2-6 and V is TRBV10-3; 9 nucleotides align to TRBD1. Germline CDR1 and CDR2: ENHRY and SYGVKD. This CDR3 comprises 19 residues. V was pared by 5 bases and J by 0 bases, with 11 bases of the junction left unmatched. The CDR3 DNA is TGTGCCATCAGTCGAGTCCGGGACAGGGTCCCCTCTGGGGCCAACGTCCTGACTTTC. It is translated as CAISRVRDRVPSGANVLTF.

This sequence joins TRBV3-1 (or the pseudogene TRBV3-2) and TRBJ1-2; D gene unclear. The CDR3 is 14 residues long. The V and J ends lost 1 base and 5 bases respectively, with 11 bases between them. Germline assignment: CDR1 LGHDT and CDR2 YNNKEL (reference sequence). The CDR3 DNA reads TGTGCCAGCAGCCAAGCGGAGACGGGATATGGCTACACCTTC. Its translation: CASSQAETGYGYTF.

V gene TRBV7-2 combines with J gene TRBJ2-1; tentatively, D is TRBD1 (5 bases). The germline gives CDR1 SGHTA, CDR2 FQGNSA. The V end was cut by 0 bases, the J end by 12 bases, with 9 bases between. This CDR3 region has 12 residues. The CDR3 region has the DNA TGTGCCAGCAGCTTAGCCAGGGATCTGCAGTTCTTC. It specifies CASSLARDLQFF.

The chain links TRBV3-1 (or the pseudogene TRBV3-2) to TRBJ2-1; no definite D call. Trimming took off 1 base at V and 10 bases at J, with 11 bases between the two ends. This CDR3 region has 13 residues. Per germline, CDR1 LGHDT and CDR2 YNNKEL (reference sequence). The CDR3: CASSQVVAREQFF. CDR3 sequence (DNA): TGTGCCAGCAGCCAAGTCGTTGCCAGGGAGCAGTTCTTC.

CDR3 residues: CASSSGQTLRDEQYF. The CDR3 DNA is TGTGCCAGCAGCTCAGGACAGACCCTTCGGGACGAGCAGTACTTC. This chain joins TRBV7-9 and TRBJ2-7; possibly TRBD1 for D (6 bases). The CDR3 is 15 amino acids. In germline, CDR1 is SEHNR, CDR2 FQNEAQ (reference sequence). The V and J ends lost 4 bases and 5 bases respectively, with 18 bases between them.

This clone was detected only a few times. This chain joins TRBV5-6 and TRBJ1-2, with D tentatively TRBD1 (5 bases). The germline CDR1 and CDR2 sequences are SGHDT and YYEEEE. This CDR3 is 16 amino acids long. V dropped 0 bases and J dropped 4 bases, with 16 bases sitting between them. CDR3 region: CASSLAIQVPRYGYTF. CDR3 DNA sequence: TGTGCCAGCAGCTTGGCGATACAGGTTCCCCGCTATGGCTACACCTTC.

This chain uses TRBV7-2 with TRBJ2-3; D perhaps matches TRBD2 (5 bases). With 0 bases removed from V and 3 bases from J, the gap between germline ends came to 7 bases. Germline V gene data show CDR1 as SGHTA and CDR2 as FQGNSA. There are 14 residues in the CDR3. The CDR3 protein is CASSLARGTDTQYF. The DNA of the CDR3 is TGTGCCAGCAGCTTAGCCCGGGGAACAGATACGCAGTATTTT.

V is TRBV19 and J is TRBJ2-4; D call uncertain. CDR1 is LNHDA, CDR2 SQIVND, per germline (reference sequence). The CDR3 is 15 residues long. Trimming removed 5 bases at V and 3 bases at J, with 14 bases between. CDR3 nucleotides: TGTGCCAGTAGTCCCACTCGTCGCGACAAAAACATTCAGTACTTC. Translation: CASSPTRRDKNIQYF. The whole variable domain, remainder taken from reference TRBV19 and TRBJ2-4, is DGGITQSPKYLFRKEGQNVTLSCEQNLNHDAMYWYRQDPGQGLRLIYYSQIVNDFQKGDIAEGYSVSREKKESFPLTVTSAQKNPTAFYLCASSPTRRDKNIQYFGAGTRLSVL.

V usage is TRBV7-9 and J usage is TRBJ2-2, with D possibly TRBD2 on 6 matching bases. The V end lost 1 base, the J end lost 6 bases, and 12 bases lay between the germline ends. Germline V CDR1 and CDR2: SEHNR, FQNEAQ (reference sequence). The CDR3 totals 15 residues. This chain's CDR3 is CASSLVWSGAGELFF. The CDR3 bases are TGTGCCAGCAGCTTAGTCTGGTCGGGGGCCGGGGAGCTGTTTTTT.

The rearrangement uses TRBV28 and TRBJ2-5; possibly TRBD2 for D (6 bases). This CDR3 region has 13 residues. CDR1 MDHEN and CDR2 SYDVKM come from the germline V gene. Trimming took 5 bases from V and 5 from J, leaving 12 bases between them. The chain's CDR3 is CASSMTRMETQYF. The CDR3 DNA is TGTGCCAGCAGTATGACTAGGATGGAGACCCAGTACTTC.

The rearrangement links TRBV2 to TRBJ2-5, with D possibly matching TRBD2 (5 bases). Germline V lookup: CDR1 SNHLY, CDR2 FYNNEI. Trimming removed 8 bases from V and 1 base from J, with 11 bases in between. This CDR3 contains 13 residues. CDR3 loop: CASATNLQETQYF. The DNA for the CDR3 is TGTGCCAGCGCGACTAACCTCCAAGAGACCCAGTACTTC. The variable domain in full, with the rest retrieved from reference TRBV2 and TRBJ2-5, is EPEVTQTPSHQVTQMGQEVILRCVPISNHLYFYWYRQILGQKVEFLVSFYNNEISEKSEIFDDQFSVERPDGSNFTLKIRSTKLEDSAMYFCASATNLQETQYFGPGTRLLVL.

This clone has a handful of counts. This rearrangement joins TRBV9 to TRBJ2-1; maybe TRBD2 (6 bases). The CDR3 length is 15 residues. The V gene lost 3 bases and the J gene lost 8 bases, with 18 bases spanning the gap. CDR1 SGDLS and CDR2 YYNGEE come from the germline V gene. CDR3 sequence reads: CASSAGTSRLHEQFF. In nucleotides, the CDR3 is TGTGCCAGCAGCGCCGGGACTTCCCGCCTCCATGAGCAGTTCTTC.